This is a list of T cell receptor beta chains from one sample in a study of T cells after yellow fever vaccination. TCRdb reanalysed the 5' RACE reads using MiXCR and keeps one entry per CDR3 protein. The sample carries about 160,000 distinct CDR3 sequences, almost 7% recorded once. Specimen: CD4+ T cells sorted from PBMCs, collected 5 days after the first yellow fever vaccination. These receptors came from a man between 18 and 29 years old who received the YFV17D yellow fever vaccine. CDR3s include the opening cysteine and the closing phenylalanine or tryptophan. Fields, in order: D gene, clone size, J gene, V gene, CDR3 protein, CDR3 DNA. A D gene is named only where the DNA matches it firmly. Only some rows state a clone size, as once, few, many or a class for expanded clones.

>-|-|TRBJ2-2|TRBV7-2
CASSRTGFGVGELFF
TGTGCCAGCAGCAGGACCGGCTTTGGCGTGGGGGAGCTGTTTTTT
>-|few|TRBJ2-2|TRBV4-1
CASSLPGGIGELFF
TGCGCCAGCAGCCTACCCGGGGGAATCGGGGAGCTGTTTTTT
>-|-|TRBJ1-2|TRBV20-1
CSGRESYGYTF
TGCAGCGGCAGGGAGTCCTATGGCTACACCTTC
>-|few|TRBJ2-4|TRBV6-6
CASSPVYGFQYF
TGTGCCAGCAGCCCCGTATATGGGTTTCAGTACTTC
>-|-|TRBJ2-1|TRBV11-3
CASSLDQGRAGEQFF
TGTGCCAGCAGCTTAGACCAGGGGCGGGCTGGTGAGCAGTTCTTC
>-|many|TRBJ2-5|TRBV4-1
CASSQLQGQETQYF
TGCGCCAGCAGCCAACTACAGGGTCAAGAGACCCAGTACTTC
>-|many|TRBJ1-2|TRBV7-9
CASSPDINYGYTF
TGTGCCAGCAGCCCGGACATCAACTATGGCTACACCTTC
>-|few|TRBJ1-5|TRBV18
CASSPVSGTGNQPQHF
TGTGCCAGCTCACCGGTTTCCGGTACGGGTAATCAGCCCCAGCATTTT
>TRBD1|many|TRBJ1-1|TRBV4-2
CASSQVLRGRDTEAFF
TGTGCCAGCAGCCAAGTTCTCAGGGGGCGAGACACTGAAGCTTTCTTT
>TRBD2|many|TRBJ2-1|TRBV5-4
CASSSTSGGAINEQFF
TGTGCCAGCAGCTCGACTAGCGGGGGGGCCATAAATGAGCAGTTCTTC
>TRBD2|few|TRBJ2-5|TRBV30
CAFAPGLAKETQYF
TGTGCCTTCGCTCCGGGACTAGCGAAAGAGACCCAGTACTTC
>-|-|TRBJ1-5|TRBV7-4
CASTGGVAGVGNQPQHF
TGTGCCAGCACCGGTGGGGTGGCCGGGGTTGGCAATCAGCCCCAGCATTTT
>-|many|TRBJ2-6|TRBV6-1
CASSGDLLGAGANVLTF
TGTGCCAGCAGTGGTGACCTTTTAGGGGCTGGGGCCAACGTCCTGACTTTC
>-|-|TRBJ2-5|TRBV5-5
CASQMAPSIVETQYF
TGTGCCAGCCAGATGGCGCCTAGCATTGTAGAGACCCAGTACTTC
>-|few|TRBJ1-1|TRBV4-3
CASSQGEGTEAFF
TGCGCCAGCAGCCAAGGGGAGGGCACTGAAGCTTTCTTT
>-|-|TRBJ2-1|TRBV7-2
CASSLVAGYRNEQFF
TGTGCCAGCAGCTTAGTCGCGGGCTACCGAAATGAGCAGTTCTTC
>TRBD2|many|TRBJ2-5|TRBV9
CASSVSLAGLETQYF
TGTGCCAGCAGCGTATCACTAGCGGGTCTAGAGACCCAGTACTTC
>TRBD1|-|TRBJ1-2|TRBV5-1
CASRPGGLDYGYTF
TGCGCCAGTAGACCAGGGGGCCTCGACTATGGCTACACCTTC
>TRBD1|-|TRBJ1-6|TRBV9
CASSVGGTGVDSPLHF
TGTGCCAGCAGCGTAGGGGGGACAGGGGTGGATTCACCCCTCCACTTT
>-|few|TRBJ2-4|TRBV5-1
CASSPGDTTKNIQYF
TGCGCCAGCAGCCCGGGTGACACGACCAAAAACATTCAGTACTTC
>-|many|TRBJ2-7|TRBV4-2
CASSLSSSGVYEQYF
TGTGCCAGCAGCCTTAGCTCCTCCGGAGTCTACGAGCAGTACTTC
>-|many|TRBJ2-7|TRBV7-2
CASSLVGTGASPGYF
-
>TRBD1|few|TRBJ2-5|TRBV6-1
CASRRQGSATQYF
TGTGCCAGCAGACGACAGGGCTCGGCGACCCAGTACTTC
>TRBD1|-|TRBJ2-2|TRBV5-1
CASSLGQGYAGELFF
TGCGCCAGCAGCCTGGGACAGGGGTACGCCGGGGAGCTGTTTTTT
>-|few|TRBJ1-1|TRBV5-1
CASSLGSGTEAFF
TGCGCCAGCAGCTTGGGAAGCGGTACTGAAGCTTTCTTT
>TRBD1|-|TRBJ2-1|TRBV5-6
CASSLTGQGVNEQFF
TGTGCCAGCAGCTTGACCGGACAGGGTGTAAATGAGCAGTTCTTC
>TRBD2|few|TRBJ2-1|TRBV3-1
CASSQVGGVSYNEQFF
TGTGCCAGCAGCCAAGTGGGGGGGGTATCCTACAATGAGCAGTTCTTC
>-|-|TRBJ1-3|TRBV5-4
CASSLAYSRGNTIYF
TGTGCCAGCAGCTTGGCGTACAGTCGTGGAAACACCATATATTTT
>TRBD1|many|TRBJ2-4|TRBV15
CATSRGTGQAKNIQYF
TGTGCCACCAGCAGAGGGACAGGCCAAGCCAAAAACATTCAGTACTTC
>-|few|TRBJ1-2|TRBV18
CASSPSASLKDRHGYTF
TGTGCCAGCTCACCATCAGCATCGCTTAAAGACCGACATGGCTACACCTTC
>TRBD2|few|TRBJ2-5|TRBV28
CASRPLGGGPQETQYF
TGTGCCAGCAGGCCCCTGGGCGGGGGGCCACAAGAGACCCAGTACTTC
>-|many|TRBJ2-3|TRBV24-1
CATSDPDSTDTQYF
TGTGCCACCAGTGATCCCGACTCCACAGATACGCAGTATTTT
>-|many|TRBJ1-1|TRBV12-3/TRBV12-4
CASSFLGRAEAFF
TGTGCCAGCAGTTTCTTAGGTCGCGCCGAAGCTTTCTTT
>-|-|TRBJ2-5|TRBV5-1
CASSLGDARFQETQYF
TGCGCCAGCAGCTTGGGGGACGCAAGGTTTCAAGAGACCCAGTACTTC
>-|-|TRBJ2-7|TRBV5-1
CASSLDPSAYEQYF
TGCGCCAGCAGCTTGGATCCCTCTGCCTACGAGCAGTACTTC
>-|many|TRBJ2-2|TRBV5-1
CASSLALTTNTGELFF
TGCGCCAGCAGCTTGGCACTAACCACGAACACCGGGGAGCTGTTTTTT
>-|few|TRBJ2-3|TRBV27
CASRPRRPQYF
TGTGCCAGCAGGCCGCGACGTCCGCAGTATTTT
>-|many|TRBJ1-6|TRBV6-2/TRBV6-3
CASSQGTYSPLHF
TGTGCCAGCAGCCAGGGGACCTATTCACCCCTCCACTTT
>-|many|TRBJ1-4|TRBV5-1
CASSRTGQIRNEKLFF
TGCGCCAGCAGCAGGACTGGACAGATCCGTAATGAAAAACTGTTTTTT
>TRBD2|-|TRBJ2-1|TRBV7-9
CASSLGPPTGTSTKEYNEQFF
TGTGCCAGCAGCCTAGGCCCTCCTACCGGGACTAGTACTAAGGAGTACAATGAGCAGTTCTTC
>TRBD1|few|TRBJ1-2|TRBV27
CASSIRPTGGYGYTF
TGTGCCAGCAGTATCCGTCCGACAGGGGGATATGGCTACACCTTC
>TRBD2|many|TRBJ2-1|TRBV18
CASSPPGRGASSPYNEQFF
TGTGCCAGCTCACCACCTGGGCGGGGGGCGTCTTCCCCCTACAATGAGCAGTTCTTC
>TRBD1|-|TRBJ1-1|TRBV5-1
CASSSVAGQGVMNTEAFF
TGCGCCAGCAGCTCAGTGGCGGGACAGGGGGTGATGAACACTGAAGCTTTCTTT
>-|many|TRBJ1-2|TRBV10-3
CAISERGDGYTF
TGTGCCATCAGTGAGAGGGGGGATGGCTACACCTTC
>-|-|TRBJ2-1|TRBV12-5
CASGPDYGAYNEQFF
TGTGCTAGTGGTCCTGATTACGGGGCCTACAATGAGCAGTTCTTC
>-|many|TRBJ2-7|TRBV4-1
CASSQIQATASSYEQYF
TGCGCCAGCAGCCAAATCCAGGCGACGGCGAGCTCCTACGAGCAGTACTTC
>-|many|TRBJ1-4|TRBV5-6
CASSLGQREKLFF
TGTGCCAGCAGCTTGGGACAGAGGGAAAAACTGTTTTTT
>-|many|TRBJ2-3|TRBV19
CASTSRTDTQYF
TGTGCGAGTACTAGCCGCACAGATACGCAGTATTTT
>-|many|TRBJ1-2|TRBV10-3
CAIRVGGSGYTF
TGTGCCATCCGCGTTGGGGGAAGCGGCTACACCTTC
>-|many|TRBJ2-3|TRBV29-1
CSVARARTDTQYF
TGCAGCGTTGCCAGGGCAAGGACAGATACGCAGTATTTT
>-|few|TRBJ1-4|TRBV7-9
CAYDLSQSTLFF
TGTGCCTACGACTTATCGCAGTCTACACTGTTTTTT
>-|-|TRBJ2-2|TRBV4-2
CASSRDPGNTGELFF
TGTGCCAGCAGCCGAGACCCAGGGAACACCGGGGAGCTGTTTTTT
>TRBD1|many|TRBJ1-3|TRBV11-2
CASSLGGLRDRVHGNTIYF
TGTGCCAGCAGCTTAGGGGGATTACGGGACAGGGTACACGGAAACACCATATATTTT
>-|-|TRBJ2-5|TRBV6-2/TRBV6-3
CASSYWAGAQETQYF
TGTGCCAGCAGTTACTGGGCGGGGGCCCAAGAGACCCAGTACTTC
>-|many|TRBJ1-1|TRBV27
CASSLQGITEAFF
TGTGCCAGCAGTTTACAGGGTATTACTGAAGCTTTCTTT
>TRBD1|many|TRBJ1-2|TRBV10-1
CASSEATQGAYGYTF
TGCGCCAGCAGTGAGGCTACACAGGGGGCCTATGGCTACACCTTC
>-|-|TRBJ2-1|TRBV5-1
CASSLETGLNEQFF
TGCGCCAGCAGCTTGGAGACGGGGTTGAATGAGCAGTTCTTC
>-|-|TRBJ1-3|TRBV12-5
CASGGPNLTPYIF
-
>TRBD1|-|TRBJ2-7|TRBV7-8
CASSSGQGASLYEQYF
TGTGCCAGCAGCTCCGGACAGGGGGCTTCCCTCTACGAGCAGTACTTC